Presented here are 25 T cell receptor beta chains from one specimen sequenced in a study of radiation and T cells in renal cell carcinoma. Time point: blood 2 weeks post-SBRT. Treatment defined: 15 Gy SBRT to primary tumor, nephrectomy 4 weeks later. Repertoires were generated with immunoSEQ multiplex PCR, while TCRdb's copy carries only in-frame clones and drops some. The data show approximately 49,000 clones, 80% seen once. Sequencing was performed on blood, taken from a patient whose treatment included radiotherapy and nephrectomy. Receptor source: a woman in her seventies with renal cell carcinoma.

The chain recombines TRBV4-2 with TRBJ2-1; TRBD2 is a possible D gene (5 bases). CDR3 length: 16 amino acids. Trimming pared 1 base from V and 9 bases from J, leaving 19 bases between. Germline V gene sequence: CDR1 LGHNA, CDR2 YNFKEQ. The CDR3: CASSQVLARGSGEQFF. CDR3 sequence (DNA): TGTGCCAGCAGCCAAGTCTTGGCCCGGGGATCTGGTGAGCAGTTCTTC.

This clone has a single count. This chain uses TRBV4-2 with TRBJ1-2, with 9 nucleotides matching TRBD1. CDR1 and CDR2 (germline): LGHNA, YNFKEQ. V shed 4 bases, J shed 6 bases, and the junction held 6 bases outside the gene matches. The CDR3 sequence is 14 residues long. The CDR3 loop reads CASSPEDRGHGYTF. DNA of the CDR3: TGTGCCAGCAGCCCGGAGGACAGGGGTCATGGCTACACCTTC.

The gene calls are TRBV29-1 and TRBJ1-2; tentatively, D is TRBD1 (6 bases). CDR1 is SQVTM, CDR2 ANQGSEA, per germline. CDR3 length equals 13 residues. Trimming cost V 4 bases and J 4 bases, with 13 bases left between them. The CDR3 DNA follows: TGCAGCGTTGGTGCGGAGGGGGGCTATGGCTACACCTTC. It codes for CSVGAEGGYGYTF.

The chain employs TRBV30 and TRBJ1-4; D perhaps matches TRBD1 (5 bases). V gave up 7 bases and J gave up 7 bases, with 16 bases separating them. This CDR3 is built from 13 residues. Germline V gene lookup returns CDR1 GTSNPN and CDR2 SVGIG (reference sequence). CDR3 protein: CASGPGGSEKLFF. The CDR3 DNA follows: TGTGCCTCCGGCCCGGGGGGTAGTGAAAAACTGTTTTTT. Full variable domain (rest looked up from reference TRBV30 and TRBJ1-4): SQTIHQWPATLVQPVGSPLSLECTVEGTSNPNLYWYRQAAGRGLQLLFYSVGIGQISSEVPQNLSASRPQDRQFILSSKKLLLSDSGFYLCASGPGGSEKLFFGSGTQLSVL.

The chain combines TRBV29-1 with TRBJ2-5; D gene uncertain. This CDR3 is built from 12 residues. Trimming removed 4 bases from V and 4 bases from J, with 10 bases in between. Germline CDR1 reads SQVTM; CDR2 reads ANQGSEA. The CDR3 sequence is CSVAEPGETQYF. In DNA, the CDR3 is TGCAGCGTTGCGGAGCCCGGAGAGACCCAGTACTTC.

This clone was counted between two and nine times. The CDR3 DNA is TGTGCCAGCAGAAGGGAGGGGCACCAGCCCCAGCATTTT. Translated: CASRREGHQPQHF. This chain uses TRBV2 with TRBJ1-5; tentatively, D is TRBD1 (5 bases). V shed 6 bases and J shed 7 bases, with 13 bases lying between them. The CDR3 contains 13 residues. CDR1 is SNHLY, CDR2 FYNNEI, per germline.

This chain's CDR3 is CASSVEGLGETQYF. The CDR3 nucleotides read TGTGCCAGCAGCGTAGAGGGACTAGGCGAGACCCAGTACTTC. The V and J genes are TRBV9 and TRBJ2-5, with TRBD2 matching 8 bases. CDR3 size: 14 residues. Germline lookup yields CDR1 SGDLS and CDR2 YYNGEE. Unmatched junction bases numbered 3, after V lost 0 bases and J lost 5 bases.

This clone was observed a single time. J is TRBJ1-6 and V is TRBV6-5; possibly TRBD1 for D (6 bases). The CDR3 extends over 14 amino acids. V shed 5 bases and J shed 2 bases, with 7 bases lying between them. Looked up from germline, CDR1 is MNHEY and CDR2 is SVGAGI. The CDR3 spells CASSGGTYNSPLHF. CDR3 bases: TGTGCCAGCAGTGGGGGCACCTATAATTCACCCCTCCACTTT.

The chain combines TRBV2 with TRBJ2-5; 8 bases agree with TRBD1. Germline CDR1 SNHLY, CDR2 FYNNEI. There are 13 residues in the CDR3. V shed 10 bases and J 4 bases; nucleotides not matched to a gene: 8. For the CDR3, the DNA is TGTGCCATTACAGGGGGGCGCGCAGAGACCCAGTACTTC. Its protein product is CAITGGRAETQYF.

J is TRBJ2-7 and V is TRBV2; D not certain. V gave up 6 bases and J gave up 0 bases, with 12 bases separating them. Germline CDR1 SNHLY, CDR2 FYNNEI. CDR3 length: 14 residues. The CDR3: CASSLSFGSYEQYF. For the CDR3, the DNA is TGTGCCAGCAGCCTATCATTCGGCTCCTACGAGCAGTACTTC.

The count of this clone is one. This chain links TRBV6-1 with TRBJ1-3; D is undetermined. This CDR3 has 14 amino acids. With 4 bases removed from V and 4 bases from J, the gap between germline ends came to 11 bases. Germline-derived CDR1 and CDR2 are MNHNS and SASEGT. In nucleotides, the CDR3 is TGTGCCAGCAGTGGTGGTGTAGGGGGAAACACCATATATTTT. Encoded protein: CASSGGVGGNTIYF.

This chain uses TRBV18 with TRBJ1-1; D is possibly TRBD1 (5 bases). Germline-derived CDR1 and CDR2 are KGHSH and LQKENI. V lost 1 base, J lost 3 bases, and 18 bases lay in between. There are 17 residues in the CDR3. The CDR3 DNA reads TGTGCCAGCTCACCACTGGAGGGACTCCAAACCGACACTGAAGCTTTCTTT. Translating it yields CASSPLEGLQTDTEAFF.

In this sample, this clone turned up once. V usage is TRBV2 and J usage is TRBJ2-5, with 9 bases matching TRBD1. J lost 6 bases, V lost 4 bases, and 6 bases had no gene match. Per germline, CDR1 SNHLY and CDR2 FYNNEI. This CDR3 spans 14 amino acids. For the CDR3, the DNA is TGTGCCAGCAGTGGAGGGACAGGGTTCAAGACCCAGTACTTC. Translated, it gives CASSGGTGFKTQYF. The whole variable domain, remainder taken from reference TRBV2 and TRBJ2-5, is EPEVTQTPSHQVTQMGQEVILRCVPISNHLYFYWYRQILGQKVEFLVSFYNNEISEKSEIFDDQFSVERPDGSNFTLKIRSTKLEDSAMYFCASSGGTGFKTQYFGPGTRLLVL.

The CDR3 coding sequence is TGCGCCAGCAGCCCAGGACAGGGAAATTCACCCCTCCACTTT. This gives the protein CASSPGQGNSPLHF. The chain joins TRBV5-1 to TRBJ1-6, with 8 bases identical to TRBD1. Looked up from germline, CDR1 is SGHRS and CDR2 is YFSETQ. V shed 4 bases, J shed 7 bases, and the junction held 4 bases outside the gene matches. The CDR3 runs to 14 residues.

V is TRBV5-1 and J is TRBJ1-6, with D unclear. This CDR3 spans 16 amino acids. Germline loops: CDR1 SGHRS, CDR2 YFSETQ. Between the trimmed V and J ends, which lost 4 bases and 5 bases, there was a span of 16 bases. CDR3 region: CASSPESGINNSPLHF. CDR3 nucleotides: TGCGCCAGCAGCCCGGAGTCAGGAATTAATAATTCACCCCTCCACTTT.

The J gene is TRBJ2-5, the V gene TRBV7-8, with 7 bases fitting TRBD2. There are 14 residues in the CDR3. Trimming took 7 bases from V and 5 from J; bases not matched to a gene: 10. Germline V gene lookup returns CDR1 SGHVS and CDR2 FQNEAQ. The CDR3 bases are TGTGCCAGCATCACTGGGAGGGACGGCGAGACCCAGTACTTC. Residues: CASITGRDGETQYF. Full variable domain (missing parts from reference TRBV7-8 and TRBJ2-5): GAGVSQSPRYKVAKRGQDVALRCDPISGHVSLFWYQQALGQGPEFLTYFQNEAQLDKSGLPSDRFFAERPEGSVSTLKIQRTQQEDSAVYLCASITGRDGETQYFGPGTRLLVL.

The CDR3 reads CASSSLTGWDTEAFF. DNA of the CDR3: TGTGCCAGTAGCAGCCTGACAGGGTGGGACACTGAAGCTTTCTTT. The chain couples TRBV19 to TRBJ1-1, with TRBD1 matching 7 bases. Germline values: CDR1 LNHDA, CDR2 SQIVND (reference sequence). CDR3 length equals 15 residues. Trimming at V came to 6 bases and at J to 3 bases, leaving 10 bases not matched to a gene.

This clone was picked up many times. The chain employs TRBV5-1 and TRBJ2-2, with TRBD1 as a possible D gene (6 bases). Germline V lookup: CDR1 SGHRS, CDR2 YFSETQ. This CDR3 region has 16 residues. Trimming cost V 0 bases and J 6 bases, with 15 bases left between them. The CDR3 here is CASSLEALGAPGELFF. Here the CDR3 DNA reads TGCGCCAGCAGCTTGGAGGCTCTGGGGGCCCCCGGGGAGCTGTTTTTT. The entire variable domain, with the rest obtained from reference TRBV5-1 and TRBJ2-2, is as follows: KAGVTQTPRYLIKTRGQQVTLSCSPISGHRSVSWYQQTPGQGLQFLFEYFSETQRNKGNFPGRFSGRQFSNSRSEMNVSTLELGDSALYLCASSLEALGAPGELFFGEGSRLTVL.

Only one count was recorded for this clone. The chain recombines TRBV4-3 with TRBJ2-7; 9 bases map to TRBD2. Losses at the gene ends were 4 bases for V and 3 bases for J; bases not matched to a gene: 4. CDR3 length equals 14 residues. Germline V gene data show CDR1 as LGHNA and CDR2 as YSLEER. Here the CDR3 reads CASSPGLAGYEQYF. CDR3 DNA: TGCGCCAGCAGCCCGGGACTAGCTGGCTACGAGCAGTACTTC.

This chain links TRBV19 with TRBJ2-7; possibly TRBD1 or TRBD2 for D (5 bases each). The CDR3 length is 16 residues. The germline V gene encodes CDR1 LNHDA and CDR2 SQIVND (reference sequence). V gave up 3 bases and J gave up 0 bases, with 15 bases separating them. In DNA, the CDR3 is TGTGCCAGTAGTATCGGGGCAGGCGGTAGCTCCTACGAGCAGTACTTC. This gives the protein CASSIGAGGSSYEQYF.

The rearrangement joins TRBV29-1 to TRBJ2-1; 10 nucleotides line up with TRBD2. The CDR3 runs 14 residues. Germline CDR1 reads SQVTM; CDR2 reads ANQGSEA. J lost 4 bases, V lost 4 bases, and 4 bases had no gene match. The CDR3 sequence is CSVVLAGRYNEQFF. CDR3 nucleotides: TGCAGCGTTGTACTAGCGGGGCGATACAATGAGCAGTTCTTC.

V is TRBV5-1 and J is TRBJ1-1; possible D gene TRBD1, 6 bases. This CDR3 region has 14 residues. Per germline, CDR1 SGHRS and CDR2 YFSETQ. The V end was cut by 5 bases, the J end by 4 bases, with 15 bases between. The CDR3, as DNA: TGCGCCAGCAGTCGGGAGGTGGGGGCCACTGAAGCTTTCTTT. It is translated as CASSREVGATEAFF.

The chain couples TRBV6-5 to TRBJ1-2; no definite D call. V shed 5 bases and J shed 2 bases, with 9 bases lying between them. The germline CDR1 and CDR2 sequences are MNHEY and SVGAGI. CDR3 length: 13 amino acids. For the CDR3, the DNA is TGTGCCAGCAGTCTAGACCTAAACTATGGCTACACCTTC. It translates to CASSLDLNYGYTF.

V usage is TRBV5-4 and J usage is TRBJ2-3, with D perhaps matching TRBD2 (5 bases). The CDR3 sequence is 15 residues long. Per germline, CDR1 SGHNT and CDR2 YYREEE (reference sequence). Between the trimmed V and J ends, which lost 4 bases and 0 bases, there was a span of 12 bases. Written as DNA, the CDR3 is TGTGCCAGCAGCCCGGACTTCTCTAGCACAGATACGCAGTATTTT. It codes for CASSPDFSSTDTQYF.

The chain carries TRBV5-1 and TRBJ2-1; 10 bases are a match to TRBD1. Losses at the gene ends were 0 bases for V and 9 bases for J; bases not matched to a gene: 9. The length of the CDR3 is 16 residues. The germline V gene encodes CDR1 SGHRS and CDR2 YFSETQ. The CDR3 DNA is TGCGCCAGCAGCTTGGCACCTCGGACAGGGGGTCGTGAGCAGTTCTTC. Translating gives CASSLAPRTGGREQFF.